This passage covers 9 T cell receptor beta chains from one sample sequenced in a study of CD8 T cells in ankylosing spondylitis. TCRdb recomputed calls from the 5' RACE reads with MiXCR, one row per CDR3 protein. The sample includes some 200,000 distinct CDR3 sequences, about 7% of them seen just once. Study-level points and caveats: What seemed typical of ankylosing spondylitis blood was a TCR beta motif built from about 8 highly homologous variants.

Their target antigens are unknown. Specimen: blood, either unsorted or a sorted T cell fraction (not recorded which). All receptors come from a male donor with ankylosing spondylitis.

In this sample, this clonotype turned up a few times. The chain links TRBV15 to TRBJ2-2; D not resolved. V was trimmed by 2 bases and J by 3 bases, leaving 7 bases between them. The V gene's germline CDR1 is LNHNV and CDR2 YYDKDF (reference sequence). The CDR3 sequence is 14 residues long. The CDR3 DNA sequence: TGTGCCACCAGCAGATCGGGCGACACCGGGGAGCTGTTTTTT. As protein: CATSRSGDTGELFF.

The V call is TRBV4-2, the J call TRBJ1-1; D not resolved. There are 16 residues in the CDR3. Germline V gene data show CDR1 as LGHNA and CDR2 as YNFKEQ. Trimming took 1 base from V and 0 from J, leaving 12 bases between them. The CDR3 region has the DNA TGTGCCAGCAGCCAAGCGTTCCCTAGGGTGAACACTGAAGCTTTCTTT. This sequence encodes CASSQAFPRVNTEAFF.

This clonotype was observed many times. The chain uses TRBV2 and TRBJ2-3, with D possibly matching TRBD2 (6 bases). The ends were cut back, 6 bases at V and 0 bases at J, with 22 bases in the middle. The CDR3 extends over 18 amino acids. Germline V CDR1 and CDR2: SNHLY, FYNNEI. CDR3 in amino acids: CASRGISAGSPSTDTQYF. CDR3 sequence (DNA): TGTGCCAGCAGGGGGATCTCCGCCGGGAGCCCTAGCACAGATACGCAGTATTTT.

This clonotype has a count of ten or more. The rearrangement joins TRBV5-1 to TRBJ2-1; TRBD1 might be the D (6 bases). V was pared by 2 bases and J by 6 bases, with 18 bases between. There are 16 residues in the CDR3. Germline assignment: CDR1 SGHRS and CDR2 YFSETQ. The CDR3 DNA sequence: TGCGCCAGCAGCTTAGGCGGACCCCAAGGGGGCAATGAGCAGTTCTTC. Translated: CASSLGGPQGGNEQFF.

A few counts support this clonotype. The V and J genes are TRBV7-9 and TRBJ2-1; D is perhaps TRBD2 (6 bases). The CDR3 covers 14 residues. V was trimmed by 5 bases and J by 7 bases, leaving 15 bases between them. The V gene's germline CDR1 is SEHNR and CDR2 FQNEAQ (reference sequence). The CDR3 loop is CASSNGTRLNEQFF. CDR3 in DNA: TGTGCCAGCAGCAACGGGACTCGCCTGAATGAGCAGTTCTTC.

This clonotype has a count of ten or more. The chain is built from TRBV29-1 and TRBJ1-1; no definite D call. Germline lookup yields CDR1 SQVTM and CDR2 ANQGSEA. The CDR3 sequence is 14 residues long. V dropped 5 bases and J dropped 1 base, with 14 bases sitting between them. Written as DNA, the CDR3 is TGCAGCGTTCTACGGCCCCCGAGGAACACTGAAGCTTTCTTT. It specifies CSVLRPPRNTEAFF.

This clonotype was recorded many times. The chain combines TRBV7-9 with TRBJ1-5; D unresolved. The CDR3 loop spans 14 amino acids. CDR1 SEHNR and CDR2 FQNEAQ come from the germline V gene (reference sequence). V lost 2 bases and J lost 4, with 9 bases in between. The CDR3 here is CASSLSTANQPQHF. CDR3 DNA: TGTGCCAGCAGCTTATCAACAGCAAATCAGCCCCAGCATTTT.

In this sample, this clonotype turned up many times. The V call is TRBV6-5, the J call TRBJ1-2; no clear D gene. V lost 0 bases, J lost 4 bases, and 6 bases lay in between. This CDR3 has 13 amino acids. The germline V gene encodes CDR1 MNHEY and CDR2 SVGAGI. The CDR3 bases are TGTGCCAGCAGTTACTCAGAGAGCTATGGCTACACCTTC. This translates into CASSYSESYGYTF.

The rearrangement joins TRBV6-2 or TRBV6-3 to TRBJ1-2; no firm D call. The CDR3 runs 15 residues. Per germline, CDR1 MNHEY and CDR2 SVGEGT. Trimming stripped 0 bases from V and 4 bases from J, with 12 bases between. This CDR3 reads CASSYSKEGFYGYTF. The CDR3 nucleotides read TGTGCCAGCAGTTACTCGAAGGAAGGGTTCTATGGCTACACCTTC.